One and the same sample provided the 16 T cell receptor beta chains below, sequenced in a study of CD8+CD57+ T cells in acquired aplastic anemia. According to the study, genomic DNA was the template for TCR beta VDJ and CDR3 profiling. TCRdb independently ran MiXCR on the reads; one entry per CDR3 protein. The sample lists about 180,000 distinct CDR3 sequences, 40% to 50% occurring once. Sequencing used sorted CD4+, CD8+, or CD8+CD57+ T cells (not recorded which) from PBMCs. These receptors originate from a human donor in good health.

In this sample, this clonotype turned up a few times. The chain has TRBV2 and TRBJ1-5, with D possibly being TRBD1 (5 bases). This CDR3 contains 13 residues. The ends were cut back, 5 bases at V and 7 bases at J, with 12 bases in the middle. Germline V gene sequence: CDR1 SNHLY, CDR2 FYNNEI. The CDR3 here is CASSLVRGQPQHF. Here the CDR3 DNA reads TGTGCCAGCAGTTTAGTTCGGGGCCAGCCCCAGCATTTT.

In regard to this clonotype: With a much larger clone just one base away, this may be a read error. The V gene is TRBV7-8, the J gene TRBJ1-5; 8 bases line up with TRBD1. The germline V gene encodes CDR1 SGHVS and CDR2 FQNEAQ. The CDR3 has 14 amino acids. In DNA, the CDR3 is TGTGCCAGCAGCTCAGACAGGGGACCGGACCCCCGGCATTTT. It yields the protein CASSSDRGPDPRHF.

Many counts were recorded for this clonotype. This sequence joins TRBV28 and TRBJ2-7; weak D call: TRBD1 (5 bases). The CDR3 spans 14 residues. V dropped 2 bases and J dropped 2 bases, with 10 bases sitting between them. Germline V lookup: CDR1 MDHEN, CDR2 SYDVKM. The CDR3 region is CASSLPWTPYEQYF. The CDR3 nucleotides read TGTGCCAGCAGTTTACCCTGGACACCCTACGAGCAGTACTTC.

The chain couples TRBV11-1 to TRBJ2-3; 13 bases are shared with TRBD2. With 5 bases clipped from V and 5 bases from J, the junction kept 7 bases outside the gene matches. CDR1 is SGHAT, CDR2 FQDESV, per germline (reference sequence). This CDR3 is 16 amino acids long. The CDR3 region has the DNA TGTGCCAGCAGCCTCGGGACTAGCGGGGTCGGAGATACGCAGTATTTT. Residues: CASSLGTSGVGDTQYF.

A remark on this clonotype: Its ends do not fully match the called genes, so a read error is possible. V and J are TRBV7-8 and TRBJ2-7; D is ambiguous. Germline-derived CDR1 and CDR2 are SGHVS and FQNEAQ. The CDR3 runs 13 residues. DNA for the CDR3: TGCGCCAGCAGCCAAGCCCTCCAGGACGAGCAGTACTTC. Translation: CASSQALQDEQYF.

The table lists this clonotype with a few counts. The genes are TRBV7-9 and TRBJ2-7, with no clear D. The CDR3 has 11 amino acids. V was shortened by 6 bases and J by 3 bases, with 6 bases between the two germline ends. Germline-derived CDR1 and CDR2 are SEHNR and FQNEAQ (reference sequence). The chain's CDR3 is CASSSRYEQYF. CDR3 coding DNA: TGTGCCAGCAGTTCGCGCTACGAGCAGTACTTC.

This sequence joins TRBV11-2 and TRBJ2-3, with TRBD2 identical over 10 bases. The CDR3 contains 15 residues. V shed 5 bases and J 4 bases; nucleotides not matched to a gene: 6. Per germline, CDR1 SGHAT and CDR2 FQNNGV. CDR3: CASSHLAGGSDTQYF. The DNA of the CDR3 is TGTGCCAGCAGCCATTTAGCGGGAGGTTCAGATACGCAGTATTTT.

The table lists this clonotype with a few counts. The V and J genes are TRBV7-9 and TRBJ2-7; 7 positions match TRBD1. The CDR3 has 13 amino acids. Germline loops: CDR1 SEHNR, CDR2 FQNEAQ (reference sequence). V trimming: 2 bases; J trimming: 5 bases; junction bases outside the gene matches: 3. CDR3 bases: TGTGCCAGCAGCTTACCCGGGACAGACGAGCAGTACTTC. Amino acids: CASSLPGTDEQYF. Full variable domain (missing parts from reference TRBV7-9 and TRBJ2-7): DTGVSQNPRHKITKRGQNVTFRCDPISEHNRLYWYRQTLGQGPEFLTYFQNEAQLEKSRLLSDRFSAERPKGSFSTLEIQRTEQGDSAMYLCASSLPGTDEQYFGPGTRLTVT.

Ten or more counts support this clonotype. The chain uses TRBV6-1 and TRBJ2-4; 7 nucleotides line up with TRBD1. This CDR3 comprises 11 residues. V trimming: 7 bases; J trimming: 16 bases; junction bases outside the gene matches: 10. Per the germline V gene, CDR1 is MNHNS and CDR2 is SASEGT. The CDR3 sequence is CASTLQGTVYF. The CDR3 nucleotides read TGTGCCAGCACCTTACAGGGGACAGTCTACTTC.

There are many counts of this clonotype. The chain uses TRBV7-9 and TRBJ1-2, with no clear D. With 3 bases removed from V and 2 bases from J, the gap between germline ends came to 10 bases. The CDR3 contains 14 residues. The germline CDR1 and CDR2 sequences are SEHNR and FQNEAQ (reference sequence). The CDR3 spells CASSLGGPNYGYTF. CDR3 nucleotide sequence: TGTGCCAGCAGCTTGGGAGGACCCAACTATGGCTACACCTTC. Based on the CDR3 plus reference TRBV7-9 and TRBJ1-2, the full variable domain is DTGVSQNPRHKITKRGQNVTFRCDPISEHNRLYWYRQTLGQGPEFLTYFQNEAQLEKSRLLSDRFSAERPKGSFSTLEIQRTEQGDSAMYLCASSLGGPNYGYTFGSGTRLTVV.

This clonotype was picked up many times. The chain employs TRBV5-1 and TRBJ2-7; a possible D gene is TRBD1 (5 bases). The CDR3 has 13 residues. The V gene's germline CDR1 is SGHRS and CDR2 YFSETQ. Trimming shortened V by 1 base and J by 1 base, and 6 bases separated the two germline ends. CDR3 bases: TGCGCCAGCAGCTTGAGACAGTCCTACGAGCAGTACTTC. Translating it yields CASSLRQSYEQYF.

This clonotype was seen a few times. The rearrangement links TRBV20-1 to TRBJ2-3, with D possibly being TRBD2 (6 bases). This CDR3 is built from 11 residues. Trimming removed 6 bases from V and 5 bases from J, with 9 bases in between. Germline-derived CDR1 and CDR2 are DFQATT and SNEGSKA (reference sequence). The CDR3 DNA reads TGCAGTGCCCAAGCGGGAGATACGCAGTATTTT. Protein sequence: CSAQAGDTQYF.

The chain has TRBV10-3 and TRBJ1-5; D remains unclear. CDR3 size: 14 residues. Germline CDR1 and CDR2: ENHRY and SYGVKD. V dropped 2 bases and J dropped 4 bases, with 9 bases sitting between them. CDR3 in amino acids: CAISEPIGNQPQHF. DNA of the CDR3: TGTGCCATCAGTGAGCCGATCGGGAATCAGCCCCAGCATTTT.

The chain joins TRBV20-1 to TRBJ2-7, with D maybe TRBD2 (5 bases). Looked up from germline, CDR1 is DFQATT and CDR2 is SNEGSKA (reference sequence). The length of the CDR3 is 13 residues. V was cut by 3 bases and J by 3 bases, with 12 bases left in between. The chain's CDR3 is CSAREDGGYEQYF. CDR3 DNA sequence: TGCAGTGCTAGGGAGGACGGAGGCTACGAGCAGTACTTC.

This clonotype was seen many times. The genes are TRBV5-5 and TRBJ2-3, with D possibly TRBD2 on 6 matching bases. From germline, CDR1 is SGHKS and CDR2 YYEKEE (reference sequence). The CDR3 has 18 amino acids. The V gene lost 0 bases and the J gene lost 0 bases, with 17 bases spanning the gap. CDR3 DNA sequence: TGTGCCAGCAGCTTGGCCAGAAGGCTAGCGACTAGCACAGATACGCAGTATTTT. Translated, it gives CASSLARRLATSTDTQYF.

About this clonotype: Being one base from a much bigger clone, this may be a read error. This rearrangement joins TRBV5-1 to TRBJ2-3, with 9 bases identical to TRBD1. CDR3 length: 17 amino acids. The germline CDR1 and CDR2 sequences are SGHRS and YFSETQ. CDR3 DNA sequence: TGCGCCAGCAGCCGGACGGACAGGGGTATCACGGCAGATATGCAGTATTTT. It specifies CASSRTDRGITADMQYF. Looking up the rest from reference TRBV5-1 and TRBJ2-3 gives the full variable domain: KAGVTQTPRYLIKTRGQQVTLSCSPISGHRSVSWYQQTPGQGLQFLFEYFSETQRNKGNFPGRFSGRQFSNSRSEMNVSTLELGDSALYLCASSRTDRGITADMQYFGPGTRLTVL.